Listed below are T cell receptor beta chains from one sample, sequenced in a study of tumor-infiltrating lymphocytes in primary liver carcinoma. TCRdb analysed the multiplex PCR reads with MiXCR anew, one entry per CDR3 protein. The sample lists about 120,000 distinct CDR3 sequences, around 65% occurring once. Sequences were obtained from tumor-adjacent normal liver tissue. The receptors were sampled from a woman in her sixties or seventies with primary liver carcinoma and hepatitis B virus infection. Each CDR3 is given with its conserved first and last residue. D genes are given only for firm matches. For some rows the clone size is stated as once, few or many, or as a class when expanded; others skip it.

size,V,J,D,DNA,CDR3
many,TRBV6-1,TRBJ2-7,TRBD1,TGTGCCAGCACGACAAACAGGGGCTTCCGGCCGGCAGGAGCCTACGAGCAGTACTTC,CASTTNRGFRPAGAYEQYF
few,TRBV9,TRBJ2-1,TRBD2,TGTGCCAGCACCCGGGGGGGCGGGAGAAGTAATGAGCAGTTCTTC,CASTRGGGRSNEQFF
-,TRBV29-1,TRBJ2-1,-,TGCAGCGTTGAGTCCAACGGGAGTTTGAATGAGCAGTTCTTC,CSVESNGSLNEQFF
-,TRBV20-1,TRBJ2-7,-,TGCAGTGCTAGAACCCGCCAGTCCCCTTCTTACGAGCAGTACTTC,CSARTRQSPSYEQYF
-,TRBV11-2,TRBJ2-7,-,TGTGCCAGCAGCTCCTCACAAGGATCCTACAAGCAGTACTTC,CASSSSQGSYKQYF
-,TRBV29-1,TRBJ1-4,-,TGCAACACTTCGGACCGGGGGATAAGAGGAAAACTGTTTTTT,CNTSDRGIRGKLFF
once,TRBV6-5,TRBJ2-3,-,TGTGCCAACATCAGGTTATCGGGGTCATATACGCAGTATTTT,CANIRLSGSYTQYF
many,TRBV30,TRBJ2-2,-,TGTGCCTGGAGTGTCGGCAGTAACACCGGGGAGCTGTTTTTT,CAWSVGSNTGELFF
once,TRBV6-2/TRBV6-3,TRBJ2-1,-,TGTGCCAGCAGTACCCGATTAGCGGTGTCCTACGATGAGCAGTTCTTC,CASSTRLAVSYDEQFF
-,TRBV29-1,TRBJ2-7,TRBD1,TGCAGGGCCAGCAGGGACAGGGGTATCGAGCAGTACTTC,CRASRDRGIEQYF
-,TRBV5-1,TRBJ2-1,-,TGCGCCAGCAGCTTGTCGGCTGACTATACCTACAATGGGCTGTTCTTC,CASSLSADYTYNGLFF
many,TRBV4-1,TRBJ2-1,TRBD2,TGCGCCAGCAGCCAAGATAGCGCTAGCGGCCTCCTCGCTGAGCAGTTCTTC,CASSQDSASGLLAEQFF
-,TRBV4-1,TRBJ1-1,-,TGCGCCAGCATCCTTTCATCAGGTATGTCGAGCACTGGAGCTTTCTTT,CASILSSGMSSTGAFF
-,TRBV14,TRBJ2-7,-,TGTGCCAGCAGCCTAGACGTAAAGCGGGCCCTCTACGAGCACTACTTC,CASSLDVKRALYEHYF
-,TRBV29-1,TRBJ1-2,TRBD1,TGTAGCGTTAAAGTGGTGCCGGGACAGGGAAACTATGGCTACACCTTC,CSVKVVPGQGNYGYTF
-,TRBV30,TRBJ1-5,-,TGTGCCTCTCGTAGCAATCAGCCCCAGCGTTTT,CASRSNQPQRF
once,TRBV12-5,TRBJ2-5,TRBD2,TGTGCAAGTGGTTCTAGCGGAGGCCATGAGACCCAGTACTTC,CASGSSGGHETQYF
-,TRBV7-9,TRBJ2-1,TRBD2,TGTGCCAGCAGCTTGGGACTAGCGGAAGTCTACAATGAGCAGTCTTTC,CASSLGLAEVYNEQSF
-,TRBV12-3/TRBV12-4,TRBJ2-7,TRBD2,TGTGCCGGCAGTCCGGGACTAGTTTCCTACGGGCAGTACTTC,CAGSPGLVSYGQYF
once,TRBV12-3/TRBV12-4,TRBJ2-2,-,TGTGCCAGCAGTTTTCACGGGGAGCTGTTTTTT,CASSFHGELFF
many,TRBV6-2/TRBV6-3,TRBJ2-5,TRBD2,TGTGCCAGCAGCTCCTACGGTATTAGCGGGAGTTCTACTCGGGAGACCCAGTACTTC,CASSSYGISGSSTRETQYF
-,TRBV6-6,TRBJ1-1,-,TGTGCCAGTAGTCGGAGACAGCTCTCCATGAACACTGAAGCTTTCTTT,CASSRRQLSMNTEAFF
-,TRBV7-3,TRBJ2-3,-,TGTGACAGCAGCTTAGCCAAATCAGATACGCAGTATTTT,CDSSLAKSDTQYF
many,TRBV5-5,TRBJ1-5,-,TGTGCCAGCAGCCGAAAACAGGGTTTTCGCAATCAGCCCCGGCATTTT,CASSRKQGFRNQPRHF
few,TRBV29-1,TRBJ2-5,TRBD1,TGTAGCGTTGAAGACCCGACAGGGTCCATTGAGACCCAGTACTTC,CSVEDPTGSIETQYF
-,TRBV12-3/TRBV12-4,TRBJ1-6,-,TGTGCCAGCAGTCCCGGGTCACAGTATAATTCACGCCTCCACTTT,CASSPGSQYNSRLHF
-,TRBV10-2,TRBJ2-5,-,TGCGCCAGCAGCGAGAGGACTGGCTGGTACCAAGAGACCCAGTACTTC,CASSERTGWYQETQYF
-,TRBV4-2,TRBJ2-2,-,TGTACCAGCAGCCAAGTCCCAGGGATCTTGGGCACCGGGGAGCTGTTTTTT,CTSSQVPGILGTGELFF
many,TRBV4-2,TRBJ2-3,-,TGTGCCAGCAGCCAAGCGGGATTAGCGGTTGGGTATTTT,CASSQAGLAVGYF
-,TRBV29-1,TRBJ2-1,-,TGCAGGGTTGACAGGCCGAAAAATGAGCAGTTCTTC,CRVDRPKNEQFF
once,TRBV6-6,TRBJ2-1,-,TGTGCCAGCAGCCACGGGGGTTCCTACAAAGAGCAGTTCTTC,CASSHGGSYKEQFF
-,TRBV6-1,TRBJ2-5,-,TGTGCCAGCAGCTCAATGGACGGTAGAGAGACCCAGTACTTC,CASSSMDGRETQYF
-,TRBV12-3/TRBV12-4,TRBJ2-3,-,TGTGCCAGCAGCAGGACATGGGGCGAGCCATATACGCAGTATTTT,CASSRTWGEPYTQYF
-,TRBV6-5,TRBJ2-3,-,TGTGCCAACATCAGATTATTGGGGTCTGATACGCAGTATTTT,CANIRLLGSDTQYF
-,TRBV5-1,TRBJ1-2,-,TGCGCAAGCAGCCCCTTCCTGGGGGGCATCTATGGTTACACCTTC,CASSPFLGGIYGYTF
-,TRBV11-2,TRBJ2-7,TRBD1,TGTGCCAGCAGCTATAGGGACAGGGGAAGGTACGAGCAGTACTTC,CASSYRDRGRYEQYF
-,TRBV11-2,TRBJ2-7,-,TGTGCCAGCAGCCTGCCAGATGAAATTCAGCGGACTTACTTC,CASSLPDEIQRTYF
-,TRBV29-1,TRBJ1-2,-,TGCAGCGTTGATCGGGAGGCAGTAGGGGCGGACGGCTACACCTTC,CSVDREAVGADGYTF
few,TRBV5-1,TRBJ2-5,TRBD2,TGCGCCAGCAGCTCCGGACTAGCGGGAGAGGAGACCCAGTACTTC,CASSSGLAGEETQYF
once,TRBV11-2,TRBJ2-2,-,TGTGCCGGCATCTTAGATAGGACTGGAGAGCTGTTTTTT,CAGILDRTGELFF
-,TRBV19,TRBJ2-1,-,TGTGCCTGTAGTAGGGATAGTGAGCAGTTCTTC,CACSRDSEQFF
many,TRBV4-1,TRBJ2-1,-,-,CAQQPNTDNEQFFGPNEQFF
-,TRBV6-1,TRBJ1-5,-,TGTACCAGCAGTGATAGGGCGGGAACCCCCAGTCAGCCCCAGCATTTT,CTSSDRAGTPSQPQHF
-,TRBV11-2,TRBJ1-1,TRBD1,TGTACTAGCAGCTTAGAAGGGGGCACTGAAACTTTCTTT,CTSSLEGGTETFF
-,TRBV2,TRBJ2-3,TRBD2,TGTGTCAGCAGTGAGGTTAGCGGGAGGCCAGATACGCAGTATTTT,CVSSEVSGRPDTQYF
-,TRBV7-9,TRBJ2-7,TRBD2,TGTGCTAGCGGCTTAGCGGGGGGTTCTACCTACGAGCAGTACTTC,CASGLAGGSTYEQYF
many,TRBV30,TRBJ1-5,-,TGTGCCTGGAGTAAGTGGAATCAGCCCCAGCATTTT,CAWSKWNQPQHF
-,TRBV5-1,TRBJ2-3,-,TGCGACAGCAGCTGGCCCTTAGGGCGGGACCCTACTCGGTATACGCAGTATTTT,CDSSWPLGRDPTRYTQYF
many,TRBV5-1,TRBJ2-1,TRBD2,TGCGCCAGCAGCTTGGTTTCAACGGGGGGGAATGAGCAGTTCTTC,CASSLVSTGGNEQFF
-,TRBV5-6,TRBJ2-7,TRBD1,TGTGCCAGCACACTCCAGACAGGGGGCCACTATGAGCAGTACTTC,CASTLQTGGHYEQYF
few,TRBV20-1,TRBJ2-7,-,TGCAGTGCTAGTGGGTTAGCAGGGCGTGTGGGGGAAAAGCAGTACTTC,CSASGLAGRVGEKQYF
-,TRBV13,TRBJ1-1,TRBD1,TGTGCCAGCAACCCAGGGACAGTTTACACTGAAGCTTTCTTT,CASNPGTVYTEAFF